This TCR beta chain is from a study of blood T cell repertoires in COVID-19. Study information: Samples of COVID-19 (acute and convalescent) were obtained from the United States, Italy and Spain. Sources were T cells, B-cell-depleted T cells, or PBMCs; the material itself was cDNA or gDNA.

The authors' processing: How many nucleated cells were present was estimated from reference gene primer amplification. TCRdb keeps only in-frame clones here, not all; method: immunoSEQ multiplex PCR. Clonal size and the V and J genes are those of that table, whereas D and trimming came from the DNA. Of about 670,000 clones listed, around 89% are singletons. The sample holds one count of this clone. The sequenced sample was peripheral blood. This sequence originates from a woman in her late teens or twenties with acute or convalescent COVID-19.

The CDR3 loop is CASSPQRGHTDTQYF. The CDR3 DNA reads as TGTGCCAGCAGCCCCCAGCGGGGGCACACAGATACGCAGTATTTT. The J gene is TRBJ2-3, the V gene TRBV6-5; the match to TRBD2 covers 8 bases. V gave up 6 bases and J gave up 2 bases; unmatched junction bases: 7. CDR1 is MNHEY, CDR2 SVGAGI, per germline. This CDR3 has 15 residues.